This TCR beta chain comes out of a study of OX40 agonist ivuxolimab in advanced cancers. Sequencing used immunoSEQ multiplex PCR; TCRdb keeps in-frame clones, though not all of them. The sample includes tens of thousands of clones, approximately 80% seen only once; the top ten take around 1.1%. This clone turned up a few times. Trimming cost V 3 bases and J 13 bases, with 20 bases left between them. The CDR3 totals 15 residues. CDR1 and CDR2 (germline): SGHRS, YFSETQ. This receptor was taken from an adult with an advanced solid tumor such as melanoma, head and neck, liver or kidney cancer. The specimen comprised CD4+ or CD8+ T cells sorted from blood, sampled in a trial of the OX40 agonist ivuxolimab. V and J are TRBV5-1 and TRBJ1-6; D is ambiguous. In DNA form, the CDR3 reads TGCGCCAGCAGCTCGATGGACGCTACGTCATCCCCCCTCCACTTT. It specifies CASSSMDATSSPLHF.